These T cell receptor beta chains were read from a single sample in a study of T cell repertoires and HLA-DP antigens. These receptors lack a known antigen. The table came from immunoSEQ multiplex PCR; TCRdb's copy has only in-frame clones and leaves some out. The profile shows about 73,000 clones, around three quarters of them singletons. The specimen sequenced was CD4+ T cells from PBMCs. Every receptor here comes from a man in his sixties in good health and CMV-seronegative. CDR3s include the opening cysteine and the closing phenylalanine or tryptophan. Fields, in order: J gene, clone size, D gene, V gene, CDR3 protein, CDR3 DNA. The D gene is left open where the match is weak. Clone size is not always given. Where it is, it says once, few, many or a class for expanded clones.

>TRBJ2-5|.|TRBD1|TRBV4-2
CASGTAGGLETQYF
TGTGCCAGCGGGACCGCAGGGGGCCTCGAGACCCAGTACTTC
>TRBJ2-5|.|TRBD2|TRBV4-1
CASSQGGGWDRETQYF
TGCGCCAGCAGCCAAGGGGGAGGGTGGGATAGAGAGACCCAGTACTTC
>TRBJ2-5|.|.|TRBV5-1
CASSTPPGETQYF
TGCGCCAGCAGCACACCACCGGGGGAGACCCAGTACTTC
>TRBJ2-7|few|.|TRBV5-1
CASSSILGGGLREQYF
TGCGCCAGCAGCTCCATCCTCGGCGGGGGCTTACGTGAGCAGTACTTC
>TRBJ1-4|.|.|TRBV18
CASSPPGGTNEKLFF
TGTGCCAGCTCACCACCGGGGGGGACTAATGAAAAACTGTTTTTT
>TRBJ2-3|.|TRBD2|TRBV7-2
CASSYLAGADTQYF
TGTGCCAGCAGCTACCTAGCGGGAGCAGATACGCAGTATTTT
>TRBJ1-4|.|TRBD1|TRBV6-1
CASSSPGTGPFKLFF
TGTGCCAGCAGTAGTCCCGGGACAGGGCCTTTCAAACTGTTTTTT
>TRBJ1-2|medium-sized|TRBD1|TRBV5-1
CASSQGANYGYTF
TGCGCCAGCAGTCAGGGGGCTAACTATGGCTACACCTTC
>TRBJ1-5|.|.|TRBV7-2
CASSLTFGFQQPQHF
TGTGCCAGCAGCCTCACCTTCGGTTTTCAACAGCCCCAGCATTTT
>TRBJ1-1|.|.|TRBV10-2
CASSGSRGSTEAFF
TGCGCCAGCAGTGGGTCGAGAGGATCCACTGAAGCTTTCTTT
>TRBJ2-2|once|.|TRBV7-8
CASSPTSLNTGELFF
TGTGCCAGCAGCCCAACGTCTCTAAACACCGGGGAGCTGTTTTTT
>TRBJ1-1|.|.|TRBV6-1
CASSQGWNTEAFF
TGTGCCAGCAGTCAAGGGTGGAACACTGAAGCTTTCTTT
>TRBJ1-3|.|.|TRBV28
CASSFFLGNTIYF
TGTGCCAGCAGTTTTTTTTTGGGAAACACCATATATTTT
>TRBJ1-4|.|.|TRBV27
CASSARRGEKLFF
TGTGCCAGCAGTGCCCGTCGAGGGGAAAAACTGTTTTTT
>TRBJ2-1|.|TRBD2|TRBV4-2
CASSRPGTRVYNEQFF
TGTGCCAGCAGCCGTCCCGGGACTAGAGTCTACAATGAGCAGTTCTTC
>TRBJ2-1|once|TRBD2|TRBV2
CASSVDSGSNEQFF
TGTGCCAGCAGTGTTGATAGCGGGAGTAATGAGCAGTTCTTC
>TRBJ1-2|.|TRBD1|TRBV7-2
CASSLGPGGSYGYTF
TGTGCCAGCAGCTTAGGGCCAGGGGGAAGCTATGGCTACACCTTC
>TRBJ2-7|.|TRBD2|TRBV5-4
CASSLAAGGSSYEQYF
TGTGCCAGCAGCTTGGCAGCGGGGGGAAGCTCCTACGAGCAGTACTTC
>TRBJ1-5|.|.|TRBV11-2
CASSSRGFNQPQHF
TGTGCCAGCAGCTCCCGAGGGTTCAATCAGCCCCAGCATTTT
>TRBJ1-1|.|.|TRBV10-3
CAISGSGLRAEAFF
TGTGCCATCAGTGGGTCGGGCCTCCGGGCTGAAGCTTTCTTT
>TRBJ1-1|.|TRBD1|TRBV18
CASLQGADTEAFF
TGTGCCAGCTTACAGGGGGCTGACACTGAAGCTTTCTTT
>TRBJ2-6|.|.|TRBV9
CASSVEPSPDSGANVLTF
TGTGCCAGCAGCGTAGAGCCGAGTCCAGACTCTGGGGCCAACGTCCTGACTTTC
>TRBJ2-2|.|TRBD2|TRBV4-2
CASSQARLAGAGELFF
TGTGCCAGCAGCCAAGCAAGGCTAGCGGGAGCCGGGGAGCTGTTTTTT
>TRBJ1-4|.|TRBD1|TRBV2
CATTGGSGEKLFF
TGTGCCACCACAGGGGGCAGTGGCGAAAAACTGTTTTTT
>TRBJ2-3|.|TRBD2|TRBV9
CASSVGAGATDTQYF
TGTGCCAGCAGCGTAGGAGCGGGGGCAACAGATACGCAGTATTTT
>TRBJ1-3|few|.|TRBV6-6
CASSPQGAGNTIYF
TGTGCCAGCAGTCCACAGGGCGCTGGAAACACCATATATTTT
>TRBJ1-1|.|.|TRBV28
CATLPRGFYTEAFF
TGTGCCACCCTCCCGCGGGGCTTCTACACTGAAGCTTTCTTT
>TRBJ1-6|.|.|TRBV9
CASNKSPGADNSPLHF
TGTGCCAGCAACAAATCGCCGGGGGCGGATAATTCACCCCTCCACTTT